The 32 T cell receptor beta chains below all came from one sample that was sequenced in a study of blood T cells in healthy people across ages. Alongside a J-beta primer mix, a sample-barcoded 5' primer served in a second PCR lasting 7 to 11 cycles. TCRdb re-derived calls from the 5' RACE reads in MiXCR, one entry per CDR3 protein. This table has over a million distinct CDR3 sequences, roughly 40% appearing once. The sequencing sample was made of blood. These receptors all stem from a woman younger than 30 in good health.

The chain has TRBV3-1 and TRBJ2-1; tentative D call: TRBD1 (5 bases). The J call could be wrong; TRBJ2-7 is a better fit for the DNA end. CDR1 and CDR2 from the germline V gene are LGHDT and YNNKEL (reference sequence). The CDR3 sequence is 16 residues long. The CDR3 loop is CASSPSRQNTYNEQYF. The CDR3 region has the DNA TGTGCCAGCAGCCCCTCCCGACAGAATACATACAATGAGCAGTACTTC.

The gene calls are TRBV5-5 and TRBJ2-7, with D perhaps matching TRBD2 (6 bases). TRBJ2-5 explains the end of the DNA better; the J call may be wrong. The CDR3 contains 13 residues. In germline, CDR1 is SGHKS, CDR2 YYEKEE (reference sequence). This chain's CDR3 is CASSLTSMETQYF. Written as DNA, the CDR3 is TGTGCCAGCAGCCTGACTAGTATGGAGACCCAGTACTTC.

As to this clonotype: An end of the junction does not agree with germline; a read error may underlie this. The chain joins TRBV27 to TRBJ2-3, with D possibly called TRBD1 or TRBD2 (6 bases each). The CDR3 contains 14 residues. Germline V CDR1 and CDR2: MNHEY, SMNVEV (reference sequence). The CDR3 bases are TGTGCCAGCCGTTTTAGGGGGGAGACAGATACGCAGTATTTT. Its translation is CASRFRGETDTQYF.

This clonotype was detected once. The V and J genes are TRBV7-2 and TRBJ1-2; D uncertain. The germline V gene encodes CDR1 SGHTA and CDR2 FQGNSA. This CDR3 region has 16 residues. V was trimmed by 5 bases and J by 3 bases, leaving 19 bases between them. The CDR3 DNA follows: TGTGCCAGCAGCCAGGAGGGAGTATCAAGGGACTATGGCTACACCTTC. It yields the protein CASSQEGVSRDYGYTF.

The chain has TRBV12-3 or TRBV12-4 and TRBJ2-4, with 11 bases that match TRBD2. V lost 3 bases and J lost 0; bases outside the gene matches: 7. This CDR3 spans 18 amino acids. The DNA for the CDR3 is TGTGCCAGCAGTTTCAGACTAGCGGGGCCCATAGCCAAAAACATTCAGTACTTC. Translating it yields CASSFRLAGPIAKNIQYF.

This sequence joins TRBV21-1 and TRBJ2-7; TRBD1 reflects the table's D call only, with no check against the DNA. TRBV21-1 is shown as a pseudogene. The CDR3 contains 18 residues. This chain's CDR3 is CASSKAVGTGGKINEQYF. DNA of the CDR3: TGTGCCAGCAGCAAAGCGGTGGGGACAGGGGGCAAGATCAATGAGCAGTACTTC.

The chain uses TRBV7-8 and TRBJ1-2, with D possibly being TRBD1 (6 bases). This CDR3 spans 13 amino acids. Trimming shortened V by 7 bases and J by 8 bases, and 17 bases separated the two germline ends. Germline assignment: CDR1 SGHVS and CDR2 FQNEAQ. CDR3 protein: CASISLEGVGYTF. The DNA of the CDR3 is TGTGCCAGCATCTCCCTGGAGGGGGTAGGCTACACCTTC.

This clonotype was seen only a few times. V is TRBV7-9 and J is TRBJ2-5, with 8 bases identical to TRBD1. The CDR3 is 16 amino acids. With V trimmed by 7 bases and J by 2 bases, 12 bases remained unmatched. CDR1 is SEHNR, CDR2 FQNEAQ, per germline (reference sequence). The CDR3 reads CASTPQRTGKQETQYF. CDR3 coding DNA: TGTGCCAGCACCCCCCAGAGGACAGGGAAACAAGAGACCCAGTACTTC.

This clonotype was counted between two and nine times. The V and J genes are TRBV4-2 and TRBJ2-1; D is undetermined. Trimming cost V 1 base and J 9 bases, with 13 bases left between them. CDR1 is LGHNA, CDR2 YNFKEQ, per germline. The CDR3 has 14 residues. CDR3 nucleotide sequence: TGTGCCAGCAGCCAAGGATCAAGTCTGAGTGAGCAGTTCTTC. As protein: CASSQGSSLSEQFF.

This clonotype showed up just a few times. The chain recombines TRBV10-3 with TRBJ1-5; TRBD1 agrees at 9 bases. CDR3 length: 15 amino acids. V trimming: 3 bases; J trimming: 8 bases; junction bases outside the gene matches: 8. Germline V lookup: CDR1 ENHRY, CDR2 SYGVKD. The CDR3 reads CAISDPGQGREPQHF. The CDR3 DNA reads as TGTGCCATCAGTGATCCGGGACAGGGCCGTGAGCCCCAGCATTTT.

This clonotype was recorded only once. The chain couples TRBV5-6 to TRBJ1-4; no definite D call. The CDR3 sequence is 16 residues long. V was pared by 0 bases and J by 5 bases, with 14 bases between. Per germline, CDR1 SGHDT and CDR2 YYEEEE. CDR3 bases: TGTGCCAGCAGCTTGGGCTTAGCTGGGGAGAATGAAAAACTGTTTTTT. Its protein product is CASSLGLAGENEKLFF. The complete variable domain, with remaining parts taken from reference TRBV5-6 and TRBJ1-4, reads DAGVTQSPTHLIKTRGQQVTLRCSPKSGHDTVSWYQQALGQGPQFIFQYYEEEERQRGNFPDRFSGHQFPNYSSELNVNALLLGDSALYLCASSLGLAGENEKLFFGSGTQLSVL.

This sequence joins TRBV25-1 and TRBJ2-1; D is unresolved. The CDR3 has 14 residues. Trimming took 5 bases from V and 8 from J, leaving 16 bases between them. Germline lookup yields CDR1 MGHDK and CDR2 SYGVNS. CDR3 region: CASSRVFASDEQFF. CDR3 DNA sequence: TGTGCCAGCAGTCGGGTCTTCGCCAGTGATGAGCAGTTCTTC.

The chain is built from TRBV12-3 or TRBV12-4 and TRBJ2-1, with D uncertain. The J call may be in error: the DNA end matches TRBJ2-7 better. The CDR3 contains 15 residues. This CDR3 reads CASRPFPSSYNEQYF. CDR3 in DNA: TGTGCCAGCAGACCGTTCCCGAGCTCTTACAATGAGCAGTACTTC.

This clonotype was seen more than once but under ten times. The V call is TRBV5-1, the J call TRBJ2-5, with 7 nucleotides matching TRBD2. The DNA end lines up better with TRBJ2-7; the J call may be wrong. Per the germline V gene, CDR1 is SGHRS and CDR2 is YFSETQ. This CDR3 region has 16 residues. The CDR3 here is CASSLLGGTPSYEQYF. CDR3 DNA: TGCGCCAGCAGCTTGTTGGGGGGGACCCCATCGTACGAGCAGTACTTC.

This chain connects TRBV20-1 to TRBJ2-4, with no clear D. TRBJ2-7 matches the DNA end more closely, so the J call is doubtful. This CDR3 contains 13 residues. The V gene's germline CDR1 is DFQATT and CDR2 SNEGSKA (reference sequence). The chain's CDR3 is CSARVGTPYEQYF. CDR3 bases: TGCAGTGCTAGAGTGGGCACCCCCTACGAGCAGTACTTC.

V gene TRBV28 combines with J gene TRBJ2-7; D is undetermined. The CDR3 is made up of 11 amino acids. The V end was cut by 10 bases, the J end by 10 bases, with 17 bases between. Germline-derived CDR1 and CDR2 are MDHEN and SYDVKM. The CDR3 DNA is TGTGCCAACACCTCCCAGGCTACCCAGTACTTC. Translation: CANTSQATQYF.

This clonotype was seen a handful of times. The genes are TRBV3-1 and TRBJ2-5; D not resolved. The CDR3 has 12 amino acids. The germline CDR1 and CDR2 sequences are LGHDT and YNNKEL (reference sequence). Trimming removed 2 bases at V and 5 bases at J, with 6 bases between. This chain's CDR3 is CASSQKLETQYF. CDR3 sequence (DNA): TGTGCCAGCAGCCAAAAATTGGAGACCCAGTACTTC.

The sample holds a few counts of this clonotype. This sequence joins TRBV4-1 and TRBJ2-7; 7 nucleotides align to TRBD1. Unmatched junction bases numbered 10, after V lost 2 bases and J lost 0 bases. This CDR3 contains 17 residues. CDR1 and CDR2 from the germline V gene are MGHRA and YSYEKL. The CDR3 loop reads CASSQSSWAGGSYEQYF. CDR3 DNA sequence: TGCGCCAGCAGCCAAAGTTCATGGGCAGGGGGCTCCTACGAGCAGTACTTC.

The CDR3 sequence: CASSEGQGSYNSPLHF. The DNA of the CDR3 is TGTGCCAGCAGTGAGGGACAAGGCTCCTATAATTCACCCCTCCACTTT. The rearrangement links TRBV6-1 to TRBJ1-6, with D possibly being TRBD1 (6 bases). With 3 bases removed from V and 0 bases from J, the gap between germline ends came to 9 bases. In germline, CDR1 is MNHNS, CDR2 SASEGT. This CDR3 comprises 16 residues.

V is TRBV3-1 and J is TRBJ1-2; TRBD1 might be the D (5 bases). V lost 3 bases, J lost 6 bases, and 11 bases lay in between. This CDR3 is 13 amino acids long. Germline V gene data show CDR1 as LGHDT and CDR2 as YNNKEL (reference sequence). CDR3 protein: CASSQGLGDGYTF. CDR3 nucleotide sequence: TGTGCCAGCAGCCAGGGACTTGGGGATGGCTACACCTTC.

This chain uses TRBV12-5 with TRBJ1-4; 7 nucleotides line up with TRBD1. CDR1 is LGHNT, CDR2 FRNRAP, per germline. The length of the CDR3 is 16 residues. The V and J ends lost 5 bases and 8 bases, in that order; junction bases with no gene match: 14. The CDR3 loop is CASGLGQAGAYEKLFF. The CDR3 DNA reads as TGTGCTAGTGGTCTTGGACAGGCGGGAGCTTACGAAAAACTGTTTTTT.

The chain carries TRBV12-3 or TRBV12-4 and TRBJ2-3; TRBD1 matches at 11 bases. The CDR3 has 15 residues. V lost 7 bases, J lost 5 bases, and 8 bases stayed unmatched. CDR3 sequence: CASIPGQGGVDTQYF. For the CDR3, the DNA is TGTGCCAGCATCCCGGGACAGGGGGGAGTAGATACGCAGTATTTT.

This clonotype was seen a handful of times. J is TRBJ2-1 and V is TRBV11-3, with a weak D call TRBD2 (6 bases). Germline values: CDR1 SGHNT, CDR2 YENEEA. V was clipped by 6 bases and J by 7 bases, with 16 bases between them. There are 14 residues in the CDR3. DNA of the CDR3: TGTGCCAGCAGTCAGGCGGCGGGACCTAATGAGCAGTTCTTC. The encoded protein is CASSQAAGPNEQFF. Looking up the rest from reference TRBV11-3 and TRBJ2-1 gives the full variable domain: EAGVVQSPRYKIIEKKQPVAFWCNPISGHNTLYWYLQNLGQGPELLIRYENEEAVDDSQLPKDRFSAERLKGVDSTLKIQPAELGDSAVYLCASSQAAGPNEQFFGPGTRLTVL.

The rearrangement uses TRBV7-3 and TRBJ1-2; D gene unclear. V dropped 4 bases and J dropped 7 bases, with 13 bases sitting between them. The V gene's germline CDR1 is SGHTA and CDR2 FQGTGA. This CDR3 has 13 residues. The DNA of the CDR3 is TGTGCCAGCAGCTCCGGCGAGGAGTCTGGCTACACCTTC. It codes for CASSSGEESGYTF. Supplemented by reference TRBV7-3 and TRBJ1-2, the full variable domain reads GAGVSQTPSNKVTEKGKYVELRCDPISGHTALYWYRQSLGQGPEFLIYFQGTGAADDSGLPNDRFFAVRPEGSVSTLKIQRTERGDSAVYLCASSSGEESGYTFGSGTRLTVV.

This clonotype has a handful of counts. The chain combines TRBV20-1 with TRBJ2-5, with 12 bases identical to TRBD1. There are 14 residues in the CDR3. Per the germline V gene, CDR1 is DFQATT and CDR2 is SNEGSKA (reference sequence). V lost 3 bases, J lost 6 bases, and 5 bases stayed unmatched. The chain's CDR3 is CSARNRDRGQTQYF. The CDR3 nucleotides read TGCAGTGCTAGGAACCGGGACAGGGGGCAGACCCAGTACTTC.

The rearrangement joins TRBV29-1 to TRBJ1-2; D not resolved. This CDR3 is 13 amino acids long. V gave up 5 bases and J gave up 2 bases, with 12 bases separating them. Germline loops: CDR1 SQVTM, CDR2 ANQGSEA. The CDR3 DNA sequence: TGCAGCGTTCCCCAGCGAGGGAACTATGGCTACACCTTC. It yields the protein CSVPQRGNYGYTF.

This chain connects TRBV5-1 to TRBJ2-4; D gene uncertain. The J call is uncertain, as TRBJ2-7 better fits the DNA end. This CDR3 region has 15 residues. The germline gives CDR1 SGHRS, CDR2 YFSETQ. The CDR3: CASSLDRPAYYEQYF. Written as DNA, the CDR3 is TGCGCCAGCAGCTTGGACAGACCAGCCTATTACGAGCAGTACTTC.

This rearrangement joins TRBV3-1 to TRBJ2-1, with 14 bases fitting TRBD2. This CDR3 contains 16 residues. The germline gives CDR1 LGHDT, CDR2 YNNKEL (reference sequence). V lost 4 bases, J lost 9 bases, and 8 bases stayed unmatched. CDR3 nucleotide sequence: TGTGCCAGCAGCCGGATCCACGGGACTAGCGGGGGTGAGCAGTTCTTC. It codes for CASSRIHGTSGGEQFF.

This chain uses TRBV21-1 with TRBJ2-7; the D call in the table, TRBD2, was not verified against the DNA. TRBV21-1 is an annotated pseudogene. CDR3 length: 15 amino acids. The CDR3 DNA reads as TGTGCCAGCAGCAAAGAGCGGGAGGGTTCCGGCGAGCAGTACTTC. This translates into CASSKEREGSGEQYF.

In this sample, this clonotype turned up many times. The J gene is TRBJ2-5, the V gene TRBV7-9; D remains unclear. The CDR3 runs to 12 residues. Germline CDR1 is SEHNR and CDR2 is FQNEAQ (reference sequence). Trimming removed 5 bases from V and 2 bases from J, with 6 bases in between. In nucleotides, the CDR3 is TGTGCCAGCAGCACAATTCAAGAGACCCAGTACTTC. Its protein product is CASSTIQETQYF.

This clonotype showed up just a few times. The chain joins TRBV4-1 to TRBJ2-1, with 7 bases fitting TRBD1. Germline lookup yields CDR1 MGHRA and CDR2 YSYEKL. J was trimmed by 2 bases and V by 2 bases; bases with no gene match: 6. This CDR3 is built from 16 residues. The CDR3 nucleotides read TGCGCCAGCAGCCAAAGGGGGCTAGAAGCCTACAATGAGCAGTTCTTC. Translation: CASSQRGLEAYNEQFF.

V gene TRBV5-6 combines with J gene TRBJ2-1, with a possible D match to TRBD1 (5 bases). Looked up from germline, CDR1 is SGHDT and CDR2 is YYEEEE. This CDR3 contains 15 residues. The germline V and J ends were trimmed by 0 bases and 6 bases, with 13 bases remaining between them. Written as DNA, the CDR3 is TGTGCCAGCAGCTTGGAGGCAGGGCAAGGCAATGAGCAGTTCTTC. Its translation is CASSLEAGQGNEQFF. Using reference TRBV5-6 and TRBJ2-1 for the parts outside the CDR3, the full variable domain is DAGVTQSPTHLIKTRGQQVTLRCSPKSGHDTVSWYQQALGQGPQFIFQYYEEEERQRGNFPDRFSGHQFPNYSSELNVNALLLGDSALYLCASSLEAGQGNEQFFGPGTRLTVL.